The rows below give T cell receptor beta chains drawn from one sample of a study of Ad26.COV2.S vaccination and SARS-CoV-2 variants. This table comes from immunoSEQ multiplex PCR, and its TCRdb copy is limited to in-frame clones, with some not included. This table has 350,000 to 450,000 clones, just over 90% appearing once. This material consisted of peripheral blood, taken after recovery from COVID-19. The receptors here all came from a human donor who had recovered from COVID-19. Both conserved end residues are part of each CDR3. A D gene is named only where the DNA matches it firmly. Clone size, where shown, is once, few, many, or a class for clones that have expanded.

J gene,V gene,clone size,D gene,CDR3 protein,CDR3 DNA
TRBJ1-2,TRBV5-1,.,TRBD1,CASQPGGTGSNYGYTF,TGCGCCAGCCAACCGGGGGGGACAGGGTCTAACTATGGCTACACCTTC
TRBJ1-5,TRBV7-2,.,.,CASSPLNQPQHF,TGTGCCAGCAGCCCCCTCAATCAGCCCCAGCATTTT
TRBJ1-4,TRBV10-1,.,.,CASSDQYSTNEKLFF,TGCGCCAGCAGTGACCAGTACTCAACTAATGAAAAACTGTTTTTT
TRBJ1-1,TRBV5-1,.,.,CASSFAWGGTEAFF,TGCGCCAGCAGCTTTGCGTGGGGGGGCACTGAAGCTTTCTTT
TRBJ2-5,TRBV9,.,.,CASSMGHYEETQYF,TGTGCCAGCAGCATGGGACATTACGAAGAGACCCAGTACTTC
TRBJ2-7,TRBV18,.,TRBD1,CASSPPDRVLFYEQYF,TGTGCCAGCTCACCACCGGACAGGGTGTTATTCTACGAGCAGTACTTC
TRBJ1-1,TRBV27,.,.,CASRPAGDTEAFF,TGTGCCAGCAGGCCAGCCGGGGACACTGAAGCTTTCTTT
TRBJ2-7,TRBV2,.,TRBD1,CASSEGQGAYEQYF,TGTGCCAGCAGTGAGGGACAGGGGGCGTACGAGCAGTACTTC
TRBJ1-1,TRBV18,few,.,CASSPPLQGSNTEAFF,TGTGCCAGCTCACCACCCCTTCAGGGATCGAACACTGAAGCTTTCTTT
TRBJ1-2,TRBV2,.,.,CASVREGPNYGYTF,TGTGCCAGCGTCAGAGAGGGACCCAACTATGGCTACACCTTC
TRBJ2-1,TRBV7-9,.,.,CASLHQKGFVYNEQFF,TGTGCCAGCTTACACCAAAAGGGTTTTGTCTACAATGAGCAGTTCTTC
TRBJ1-3,TRBV5-8,.,.,CASSHRQGSGNTIYF,TGTGCCAGCAGCCATCGTCAAGGTTCTGGAAACACCATATATTTT
TRBJ1-3,TRBV6-6,.,.,CASKGRGNTIYF,TGTGCCAGCAAGGGGCGGGGAAACACCATATATTTT
TRBJ2-1,TRBV19,.,.,CASSIELGPNNEQFF,TGTGCCAGTAGTATAGAGTTGGGGCCCAACAATGAGCAGTTCTTC
TRBJ2-5,TRBV3-1/TRBV3-2,once,.,CASSAAETQYF,TGTGCCAGCAGTGCAGCCGAGACCCAGTACTTC
TRBJ2-1,TRBV11-1,.,.,CASSLAQFYNEQFF,TGTGCCAGCAGCTTAGCACAGTTCTACAATGAGCAGTTCTTC
TRBJ2-3,TRBV5-1,.,.,CASSLRGEITDTQYF,TGCGCCAGCAGCTTAAGGGGGGAAATCACAGATACGCAGTATTTT
TRBJ1-2,TRBV4-3,.,.,CASSQDGQLNYGYTF,TGCGCCAGCAGCCAAGATGGGCAGTTAAACTATGGCTACACCTTC
TRBJ2-6,TRBV27,once,.,CASSFRTQANVLTF,TGTGCCAGCAGTTTTCGGACGCAAGCCAACGTCCTGACTTTC
TRBJ1-5,TRBV7-8,once,.,CASSLPGRTLRQPQHF,TGTGCCAGCAGTTTACCGGGGAGGACTTTAAGGCAGCCCCAGCATTTT
TRBJ1-1,TRBV7-9,.,TRBD1,CASSSGGGLIEAFF,TGTGCCAGCAGCTCTGGAGGGGGCCTCATCGAAGCTTTCTTT
TRBJ1-2,TRBV5-8,.,.,CASSGDPTMFAGYTF,TGTGCCAGCAGCGGGGACCCAACAATGTTCGCCGGCTACACCTTC
TRBJ2-7,TRBV9,.,.,CASSVGPPGYEQYF,TGTGCCAGCAGCGTAGGACCCCCAGGCTACGAGCAGTACTTC
TRBJ1-1,TRBV18,.,.,CASSPSVGSEAFF,TGTGCCAGCTCACCATCGGTGGGCTCTGAAGCTTTCTTT
TRBJ2-7,TRBV5-1,.,.,CASRPWTDSYEQYF,TGCGCCAGCAGGCCCTGGACGGACTCCTACGAGCAGTACTTC
TRBJ2-7,TRBV6-5,.,TRBD1,CASRPYRDRTYEQYF,TGTGCCAGCAGACCCTACCGGGACAGAACCTACGAGCAGTACTTC
TRBJ2-1,TRBV9,.,.,CASSVSGLPYNEQFF,TGTGCCAGCAGCGTATCGGGACTCCCCTACAATGAGCAGTTCTTC
TRBJ2-2,TRBV9,.,.,CASSVGRDTVNTGELFF,TGTGCCAGCAGCGTAGGTAGGGACACCGTGAACACCGGGGAGCTGTTTTTT
TRBJ2-7,TRBV9,once,.,CASSVGYRNSYEQYF,TGTGCCAGCAGCGTAGGATATCGGAACTCCTACGAGCAGTACTTC
TRBJ1-3,TRBV11-2,.,.,CASSLAGNTIYF,TGTGCCAGCAGCTTAGCCGGAAACACCATATATTTT
TRBJ2-1,TRBV24-1,.,.,CATSDLEGGEQFF,TGTGCCACCAGTGATTTGGAGGGAGGTGAGCAGTTCTTC
TRBJ2-7,TRBV5-1,.,.,CASSLAPGRSYEQYF,TGCGCCAGCAGCTTGGCGCCAGGCCGCTCCTACGAGCAGTACTTC
TRBJ2-5,TRBV10-3,.,.,CAISESIGSETQYF,TGTGCCATCAGTGAGTCGATCGGGAGCGAGACCCAGTACTTC